This T cell receptor (beta chain) was sequenced during a study of T cells in Graves' hyperthyroidism and ophthalmopathy. General study points: Model output signaled ophthalmopathy a median roughly six months ahead of onset.

Used for diagnoses were clinical symptoms, serum thyroxine and TRAb, thyroid ultrasound and orbital computed tomography. RNA transcripts were the template for amplifying TCR beta CDR3 regions. The study used the HTBI primer set for a first-round RT-PCR of the TCR CDR3. MiXCR, run by TCRdb on the multiplex PCR reads, gives a single entry per CDR3 protein. The sample contains about 290,000 distinct CDR3 sequences, about an eighth of which appear only once. There are many counts of this clonotype. Its antigen is unknown. There are 16 residues in the CDR3. From germline, CDR1 is GTSNPN and CDR2 SVGIG (reference sequence). The V and J ends lost 3 bases and 0 bases respectively, with 15 bases between them.

The sequenced sample consisted of blood. This TCR was recovered from a woman in her twenties or thirties with Graves' hyperthyroidism that later progressed to Graves' ophthalmopathy. The genes are TRBV30 and TRBJ1-5; D perhaps matches TRBD1 (6 bases). CDR3 loop: CAWSPGTPLSNQPQHF. In DNA, the CDR3 is TGTGCCTGGAGCCCGGGGACACCTCTTAGCAATCAGCCCCAGCATTTT.